The sample holds one count of the clone carrying this T cell receptor beta chain. Its antigen remains unidentified. These data originate in a study of cytomegalovirus exposure and HLA in healthy donors. Overall study: Out of 170 million or so T cells, an earlier analysis found over 100 million unique TCR beta sequences in total.

Findings and limits, study-wide: Highly shared sequence variants in one cluster were likely a sequencing artifact. In an earlier analysis, most TCR beta V segments were productive about 87% or about 30% of the time.

The PCR made use of 60 Vbeta and 13 Jbeta primers. Profiling relied on immunoSEQ multiplex PCR, and the TCRdb table lists in-frame clones only, not all of them. The sample includes approximately 110,000 clones, around 67% of them seen just once. This sequence originates from a man aged 60-69 years in good health and CMV-seropositive. The sequenced material came from PBMCs.

DNA for the CDR3: TGCACCAGCAGCCAAGATGAAGCGAATACGCAGTATTTT. This encodes CTSSQDEANTQYF. This chain joins TRBV1 and TRBJ2-3; the table's D call, TRBD2, was not checked against the DNA. TRBV1 is a known pseudogene. This CDR3 is 13 amino acids long.